Sequencing of this TCR beta chain was carried out in a study of blood T cell repertoires in COVID-19 (dated by TCRdb to about 2020). With respect to the entire study: Collaborator samples came from the United States, Italy and Spain and covered acute and convalescent phases of COVID-19. Where HLA class I and class II types were available, the types were taken from metadata supplied by the sample provider, not from assay-based typing. Samples came from the ongoing ImmuneRACE study (first 160 participants) plus 1,254 subjects from 6 global collaborators. The repertoires were made available in a free public database intended to serve as a resource for research on the immune response to SARS-CoV-2. The material from the prospective study consisted of cDNA or gDNA derived from T cells, B-cell-depleted T cells, or PBMCs. Nearly every sample came with metadata listing a de-identified subject ID, COVID-19 status, age in years and sex. The dataset comprised deeply sampled blood TCRbeta repertoires from subjects exposed to, actively infected with, or recovered from COVID-19.

V was cut back by 6 bases and J by 0 bases, leaving a gap of 8 bases between them. Sequences SNHLY (CDR1) and FYNNEI (CDR2) are obtained from the germline V gene. The CDR3 measures 13 amino acids from cysteine to phenylalanine. The entry retains the CDR3 DNA only, 39 bases that are in frame from base 1. TCRbeta CDR3 regions were amplified from genomic DNA using the immunoSEQ Assay, a bias-controlled multiplex PCR. In the source study's methods: Nucleated cell counts per sample were estimated from amplification of reference gene primers within the assay. To quantify the absolute abundance of each unique TCRbeta CDR3 rearrangement, sequence reads were collapsed and filtered. For each sample, productive Simpson clonality was calculated as the square root of Simpson's diversity index over productive rearrangements. The table was pulled from immuneACCESS by TCRdb, which kept in-frame rearrangements only. Such tables lose some clones; where checked, under half of the loss comes from unresolved V genes, and the rest has no known cause. The V and J calls and the clone size are those of that table, but D and trimming were determined from the DNA. Across this sample there are 150,000 or so clones, with around 82% seen only once. In total, the top ten clones hold about 5.6% of the sample.

In the prospective study, participants were roughly 18 to 95 years old, resided in under 30 geographic areas of the United States, and were enrolled through a virtual design. In the prospective study, cohorts were assigned on the basis of participant-reported clinical history obtained from a screening survey and a study questionnaire. For ImmuneRACE Cohort 3, a participant was defined as recovered based on two consecutive negative NP/OP PCR tests, clearance by a healthcare professional, or resolution of symptoms. In the prospective study, whole blood, serum and a nasopharyngeal or oropharyngeal swab were collected from each participant by mobile phlebotomists. Over a roughly two-month period, participants in the prospective study had the option of providing additional blood draws and questionnaires. Prospective study blood samples were shipped either frozen or at room temperature before DNA extraction.

Broad study findings and their caveats: The amount of clinical and demographic metadata varied by source and participant and was provided uncurated.

Regarding this clone: What this receptor recognizes is not known. Base qualities are not provided; no much larger clone lies one nucleotide away.

The rearrangement combines TRBV2 with TRBJ1-1; tentative D gene TRBD1, with 6 bases matching. The specimen was PBMCs or T cells enriched from blood (not recorded which). This clonotype was obtained from a man aged 35 to 55 who had recovered from COVID-19. The nucleotide sequence reads TGTGCCAGCAGGGGACAAATGAACACTGAAGCTTTCTTT. It codes for CASRGQMNTEAFF. Where the CDR3 stops, the reference TRBV2 and TRBJ1-1 genes take over; the full variable domain is EPEVTQTPSHQVTQMGQEVILRCVPISNHLYFYWYRQILGQKVEFLVSFYNNEISEKSEIFDDQFSVERPDGSNFTLKIRSTKLEDSAMYFCASRGQMNTEAFFGQGTRLTVV.